The rows below give T cell receptor beta chains drawn from one sample of a study of blood T cells in healthy people across ages. MiXCR was run by TCRdb on the 5' RACE reads, yielding one entry per CDR3 protein. The repertoire holds some 1,500,000 distinct CDR3 sequences, with roughly 43% as singletons. Sequencing was performed on blood. Receptor source: a woman between 18 and 29 years old in good health. Each CDR3 is given with its conserved first and last residue. D genes are given only for firm matches. Some rows have no size entry. The others give once, few or many, or a class for an expanded clone.

D: TRBD1
size: -
J: TRBJ2-1
V: TRBV7-8
DNA: TGTGCCAGCAGCCTCCGGGACAGGGCGAATGAGCAGTTCTTC
CDR3: CASSLRDRANEQFF

D: -
size: -
J: TRBJ2-2
V: TRBV6-2/TRBV6-3
DNA: TGTGCCAGCTCGAGGGTAACTAGGGACGCCGGGGAGCTGTTTTTT
CDR3: CASSRVTRDAGELFF

D: -
size: few
J: TRBJ2-5
V: TRBV20-1
DNA: TGCAGTGCCCCTACTAAGGTTGGCCGGGAGCAGTACTTC
CDR3: CSAPTKVGREQYF

D: -
size: -
J: TRBJ2-7
V: TRBV12-5
DNA: TGTGCTAGTGGTTTGGTACCTTGGCAGGCCTCCTACGAGCAGTACTTC
CDR3: CASGLVPWQASYEQYF

D: TRBD2
size: once
J: TRBJ2-7
V: TRBV29-1
DNA: TGCAGCGTTGATGGTGGACTAGCGGACAATGAGCAGTACTTC
CDR3: CSVDGGLADNEQYF

D: -
size: -
J: TRBJ2-3
V: TRBV7-9
DNA: TGTGCCAGCAGCCCACCACCGCAGGGTTGGGCAGATACGCAGTATTTT
CDR3: CASSPPPQGWADTQYF

D: TRBD1
size: -
J: TRBJ1-2
V: TRBV4-2
DNA: TGTGCCAGCAGCCAAGATCTTAACAGGGGGGATGGCTACACCTTC
CDR3: CASSQDLNRGDGYTF

D: -
size: -
J: TRBJ1-5
V: TRBV4-1
DNA: TGCGCCAGCAGCCAAGGGATCGGACAGAATCAGCCCCAGCATTTT
CDR3: CASSQGIGQNQPQHF

D: -
size: -
J: TRBJ1-4
V: TRBV5-5
DNA: TGTGCCAGCAGCTTTAGGACAGTGGGTGAAAAACTGTTTTTT
CDR3: CASSFRTVGEKLFF

D: -
size: -
J: TRBJ2-2
V: TRBV7-2
DNA: TGTGCCAGCAGCTTCGGCAGGGCGGGGAACACCGGGGAGCTGTTTTTT
CDR3: CASSFGRAGNTGELFF

D: -
size: -
J: TRBJ1-6
V: TRBV5-1
DNA: TGCGCCAGCAGCTTGTACGGGGATAATTCACCCCTCCACTTT
CDR3: CASSLYGDNSPLHF

D: TRBD1
size: few
J: TRBJ1-2
V: TRBV20-1
DNA: TGCAGTGCTATTAACTTAGGGACAGCAATGAATGGCTACACCTTC
CDR3: CSAINLGTAMNGYTF

D: -
size: -
J: TRBJ1-4
V: TRBV6-4
DNA: TGTGCCAGCAGCAGACCGGGGCCCGGAGAGGAAAAACTGTTTTTT
CDR3: CASSRPGPGEEKLFF

D: TRBD1
size: -
J: TRBJ2-1
V: TRBV20-1
DNA: TGCAGCCTCGACCGGACAGGTAACGATGAGCAGTTCTTC
CDR3: CSLDRTGNDEQFF

D: TRBD1
size: -
J: TRBJ1-2
V: TRBV28
DNA: TGTGCCAGCAGTTCCTCCGGGACAGGGGTTTTTGGCTACACCTTC
CDR3: CASSSSGTGVFGYTF

D: TRBD2
size: few
J: TRBJ2-7
V: TRBV7-2
DNA: TGTGCCAGCAGCCCGATAGCGGGAACTTACGAGCAGTACTTC
CDR3: CASSPIAGTYEQYF

D: -
size: -
J: TRBJ2-7
V: TRBV7-9
DNA: TGTGCCAGCAGATTTCTAGCGACCTCCTACGAGCAGTACTTC
CDR3: CASRFLATSYEQYF

D: TRBD2
size: -
J: TRBJ2-2
V: TRBV7-9
DNA: TGTGCCAGCAGCTTACATTTGGTCGTCGGACTAGCGGGAAGCACCGGGGAGCTGTTTTTT
CDR3: CASSLHLVVGLAGSTGELFF

D: TRBD1
size: -
J: TRBJ2-7
V: TRBV4-3
DNA: TGCGCCAGCAGCCAAGCGGGACAGGGAGACTACGAGCAGTACTTC
CDR3: CASSQAGQGDYEQYF

D: -
size: -
J: TRBJ1-2
V: TRBV7-2
DNA: TGTGCCAGCAGCTTATGGGGGGGTCGGGATGGCTACACCTTC
CDR3: CASSLWGGRDGYTF

D: TRBD1
size: -
J: TRBJ1-5
V: TRBV6-1
DNA: TGTGCCAGCAAGACAGGGAGTCATCAGCCCCAGCATTTT
CDR3: CASKTGSHQPQHF

D: TRBD2
size: few
J: TRBJ2-7
V: TRBV5-1
DNA: TGCGCCAGCAGCACCGGACTAGCGGGAGATCTCGACAATGAGCAGTACTTC
CDR3: CASSTGLAGDLDNEQYF

D: -
size: many
J: TRBJ1-1
V: TRBV28
DNA: TGTGCCAGCAGCTACAGGGTTTACGACACTGAAGCTTTCTTT
CDR3: CASSYRVYDTEAFF

D: -
size: -
J: TRBJ1-4
V: TRBV24-1
DNA: TGTGCCACCAGACTTGGCGTTTTGTTTTTT
CDR3: CATRLGVLFF